This T cell receptor beta chain came from a study of a mutant IDH1 vaccine in newly diagnosed glioma (dated by TCRdb to the early 2020s). Regarding the study in general: Across visits V03 through V10, patients got a total of eight vaccinations, given in weeks 1, 3, 5, 7, 11, 15, 19 and 23. Prior to enrollment, patients had been given standard therapy consisting of radiotherapy alone, temozolomide alone, or radiochemotherapy with temozolomide, with the combination given to most patients. For exploratory analyses, about 25 treated patients had longitudinal TCRB deep sequencing done wherever samples were available. Of the approximately 30 treated patients, roughly 60% were male and 37.5% were female, and the mean age was 40.4 years. Vaccination began 4-6 weeks after radiotherapy alone, or alongside temozolomide cycles in the chemotherapy-containing groups. Peripheral blood was collected at six visits: V03 (baseline), V05, V07, V10, V12 and V13. What the authors observed across the whole study: Across multiple MHC alleles, vaccine-induced immune responses were seen in around 93% of patients. The authors stated that sample limitations prevented analyses of patient blood samples from being reproduced. Changes in the top peripheral T cell clonotypes picked up by TCRB sequencing did not appear to be linked to pseudoprogression. PBMC samples for TCRB deep sequencing were selected based on availability.

The library was obtained by the immunoSEQ multiplex PCR assay. Rearranged TCR beta chain sequences were amplified with the hsTCRB Kit following the manufacturer's protocol. TCRB libraries were sequenced on an Illumina MiSeq. The paper's processing steps were these. The kit vendor's proprietary platform handled demultiplexing, trimming and gene mapping. TCRdb took over this immuneACCESS table, retaining in-frame rearrangements with V and J assigned. Such tables are incomplete; in checked studies, under half of the missing clones stem from an unresolved V gene, and the remainder is unexplained. V, J and clone size reflect that table, while D and trimming were determined from the DNA. This sample comprises around 51,000 clones, around 80% of them detected only once. The ten top clones hold approximately 2% of the sample. The label giving this sample's time point can be read as: week 5, during vaccination. A 20-mer mutant IDH1 peptide at 300 micrograms in Montanide made up each vaccine dose, which was injected subcutaneously together with topical imiquimod. Newly diagnosed WHO grade 3 or 4 IDH1-mutant astrocytomas showing loss of nuclear ATRX were present in the donors. The samples were drawn from NOA16, a multicentre, single-arm, open-label phase I trial in Germany that tested a mutant IDH1 peptide vaccine in humans for the first time. The DNeasy Blood and Tissue Kit was used to extract genomic DNA from EDTA blood for TCRB sequencing.

The CDR3 covers 14 residues, taking in both the cysteine and the phenylalanine. Just CDR3 DNA is preserved here, 42 bases in frame from base 1. CDR1 and CDR2, looked up from the germline V gene (reference sequence), are SSHAT and FNYEAQ. This clone was recorded only once. What antigen it recognizes has not been identified. At one end the junction does not follow the germline gene, possibly because of a read error. The chain employs TRBV7-7 and TRBJ2-3, with the D gene too uncertain to name. The sequence came from a woman aged 40 to 50 with glioma. Material: PBMCs, obtained from a glioma patient whose treatment included an IDH1 peptide vaccine. The DNA sequence is TGTGCTAGCAGCCTGGATAGGACCACAGATACGCAGTATTTT. Its coded protein is CASSLDRTTDTQYF.